A selection of T cell receptor beta chains follows, all from one sample in a study of blood T cell repertoires in COVID-19. Measured with immunoSEQ multiplex PCR; TCRdb has only the in-frame clones, and not every one. The table has more than 60,000 clones, around 90% seen once. Sequenced: peripheral blood. These receptors all stem from a woman aged 80 or over with active or convalescent COVID-19. Each CDR3 is given with its conserved first and last residue. A D gene is named only where the DNA matches it firmly. Clone size, where shown, is once, few, many, or a class for clones that have expanded.

d_gene	abundance	v_gene	j_gene	CDR3aa	CDR3nt
-	-	TRBV20-1	TRBJ1-5	CSASPRGSNQPQHF	TGCAGTGCTAGTCCGCGGGGTAGCAATCAGCCCCAGCATTTT
-	-	TRBV7-2	TRBJ2-2	CASTRDSGSGELFF	TGTGCCAGCACCCGGGACAGCGGGTCCGGGGAGCTGTTTTTT
-	-	TRBV3-1/TRBV3-2	TRBJ2-7	CASSRGGYSYEQYF	TGTGCCAGCAGCCGCGGCGGGTACTCCTACGAGCAGTACTTC
-	-	TRBV15	TRBJ1-4	CATSRQKGRGGEKLFF	TGTGCCACCAGCAGGCAGAAGGGGCGAGGGGGTGAAAAACTGTTTTTT
-	-	TRBV9	TRBJ1-2	CASSVVGRVDGYTF	TGTGCCAGCAGCGTAGTTGGCAGGGTCGATGGCTACACCTTC
-	-	TRBV7-3	TRBJ2-2	CASSLVGHYANTGELFF	TGTGCCAGCAGCTTAGTCGGACACTACGCGAACACCGGGGAGCTGTTTTTT
-	once	TRBV9	TRBJ2-7	CASSVSVNYEQYF	TGTGCCAGCAGCGTCTCGGTCAACTACGAGCAGTACTTC
-	once	TRBV28	TRBJ1-1	CAAYGGYTEAFF	TGTGCCGCCTACGGGGGGTACACTGAAGCTTTCTTT
-	-	TRBV28	TRBJ1-6	CATFGGLFNSPLHF	TGTGCCACCTTCGGGGGGCTGTTTAATTCACCCCTCCACTTT
TRBD2	once	TRBV7-2	TRBJ2-6	CASSYSGVSGANVLTF	TGTGCCAGCAGCTACAGCGGGGTCTCTGGGGCCAACGTCCTGACTTTC
-	-	TRBV27	TRBJ1-5	CASSSTVTGPQHF	TGTGCCAGCAGTTCGACAGTCACAGGGCCCCAGCATTTT
TRBD2	-	TRBV4-2	TRBJ2-1	CASSPREGNNEQFF	TGTGCCAGCAGCCCCCGGGAGGGAAACAATGAGCAGTTCTTC
-	-	TRBV6-2/TRBV6-3	TRBJ1-6	CASSYSNFGVYNSPLHF	TGTGCCAGCAGTTACTCGAACTTCGGGGTCTATAATTCACCCCTCCACTTT
-	-	TRBV6-5	TRBJ2-3	CASSYPGDTQYF	TGTGCCAGCAGTTACCCGGGGGATACGCAGTATTTT
-	once	TRBV3-1/TRBV3-2	TRBJ1-2	CASSHDTRNGYTF	TGTGCCAGCAGCCACGACACCAGAAATGGCTACACCTTC
TRBD1	-	TRBV19	TRBJ1-1	CASRTGAMNTEAFF	TGTGCCAGTAGGACAGGGGCTATGAACACTGAAGCTTTCTTT
-	-	TRBV14	TRBJ2-4	CASSQGRRNKNIQYF	TGTGCCAGCAGCCAGGGGAGACGAAACAAAAACATTCAGTACTTC
-	-	TRBV19	TRBJ2-6	CASSITGTGANVLTF	TGTGCCAGTAGTATAACAGGGACTGGGGCCAACGTCCTGACTTTC
-	-	TRBV5-6	TRBJ2-7	CASSVGGSYEQYF	TGTGCCAGCAGCGTAGGGGGCTCCTACGAGCAGTACTTC
-	-	TRBV28	TRBJ1-3	CASSPQSGNTIYF	TGTGCCAGCAGTCCCCAATCTGGAAACACCATATATTTT
-	-	TRBV5-1	TRBJ1-6	CASSLSGDSPLHF	TGCGCCAGCAGCTTGTCTGGAGATTCACCCCTCCACTTT
TRBD2	-	TRBV28	TRBJ2-7	CASEREGYEQYF	TGTGCCAGCGAGCGGGAGGGGTACGAGCAGTACTTC
TRBD1	few	TRBV18	TRBJ1-5	CASSGQGPAQPQHF	TGTGCCAGCTCAGGACAGGGGCCGGCTCAGCCCCAGCATTTT
-	once	TRBV6-4	TRBJ2-2	CASRRQGGTGELFF	TGTGCCAGCAGGAGACAGGGAGGCACCGGGGAGCTGTTTTTT
-	-	TRBV7-9	TRBJ2-1	CASSNAGTPSSYNEQFF	TGTGCCAGCAGCAATGCCGGGACACCGAGCTCCTACAATGAGCAGTTCTTC
TRBD1	-	TRBV7-6	TRBJ2-2	CASSTRTGGMTGELFF	TGTGCCAGCAGCACCCGGACAGGGGGCATGACCGGGGAGCTGTTTTTT
TRBD1	once	TRBV11-3	TRBJ2-3	CASSLDRGPTDTQYF	TGTGCCAGCAGCTTAGACAGGGGGCCCACAGATACGCAGTATTTT